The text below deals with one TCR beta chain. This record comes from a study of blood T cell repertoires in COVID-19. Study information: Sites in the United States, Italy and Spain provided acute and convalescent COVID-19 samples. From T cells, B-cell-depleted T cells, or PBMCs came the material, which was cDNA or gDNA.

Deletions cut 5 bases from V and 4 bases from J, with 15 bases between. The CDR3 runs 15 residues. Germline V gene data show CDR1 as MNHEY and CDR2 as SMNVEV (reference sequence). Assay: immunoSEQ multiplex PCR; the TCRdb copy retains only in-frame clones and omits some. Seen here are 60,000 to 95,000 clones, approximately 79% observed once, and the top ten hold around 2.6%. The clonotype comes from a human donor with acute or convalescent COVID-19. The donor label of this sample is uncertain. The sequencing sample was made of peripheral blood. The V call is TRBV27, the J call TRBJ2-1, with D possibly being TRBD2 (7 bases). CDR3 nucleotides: TGTGCCAGCAGTGGGGGGGCCCTATCATACAATGAGCAGTTCTTC. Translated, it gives CASSGGALSYNEQFF.